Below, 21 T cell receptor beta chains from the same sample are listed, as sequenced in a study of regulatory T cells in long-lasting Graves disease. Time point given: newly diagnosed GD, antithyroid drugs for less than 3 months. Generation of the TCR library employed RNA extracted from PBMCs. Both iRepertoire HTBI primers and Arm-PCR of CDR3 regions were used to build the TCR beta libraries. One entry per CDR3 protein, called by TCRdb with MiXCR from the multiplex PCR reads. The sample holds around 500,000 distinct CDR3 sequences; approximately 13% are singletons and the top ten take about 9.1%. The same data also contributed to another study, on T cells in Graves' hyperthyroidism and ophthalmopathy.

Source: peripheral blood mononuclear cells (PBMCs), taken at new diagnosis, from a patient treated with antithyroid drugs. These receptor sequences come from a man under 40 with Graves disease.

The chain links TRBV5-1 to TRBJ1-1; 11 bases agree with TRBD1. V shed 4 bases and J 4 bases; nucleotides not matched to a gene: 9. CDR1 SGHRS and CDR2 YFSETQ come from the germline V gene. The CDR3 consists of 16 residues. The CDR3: CASSERDRGGGTEAFF. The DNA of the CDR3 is TGCGCCAGCAGCGAACGGGACAGGGGGGGTGGCACTGAAGCTTTCTTT. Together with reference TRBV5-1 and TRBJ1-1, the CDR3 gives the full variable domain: KAGVTQTPRYLIKTRGQQVTLSCSPISGHRSVSWYQQTPGQGLQFLFEYFSETQRNKGNFPGRFSGRQFSNSRSEMNVSTLELGDSALYLCASSERDRGGGTEAFFGQGTRLTVV.

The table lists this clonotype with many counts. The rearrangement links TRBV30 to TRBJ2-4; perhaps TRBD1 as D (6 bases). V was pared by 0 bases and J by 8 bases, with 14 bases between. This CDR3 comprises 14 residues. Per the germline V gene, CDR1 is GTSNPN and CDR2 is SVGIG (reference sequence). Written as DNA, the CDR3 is TGTGCCTGGAGTGTACCAAGTAAGGGGGACATTCAGTACTTC. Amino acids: CAWSVPSKGDIQYF.

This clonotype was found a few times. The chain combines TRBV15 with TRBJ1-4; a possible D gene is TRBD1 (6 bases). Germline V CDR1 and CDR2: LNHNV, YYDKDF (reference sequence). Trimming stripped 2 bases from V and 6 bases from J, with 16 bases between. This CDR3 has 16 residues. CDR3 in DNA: TGTGCCACCAGCAGATCGGTCTCGGGGGGCGATGAAAAACTGTTTTTT. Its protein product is CATSRSVSGGDEKLFF.

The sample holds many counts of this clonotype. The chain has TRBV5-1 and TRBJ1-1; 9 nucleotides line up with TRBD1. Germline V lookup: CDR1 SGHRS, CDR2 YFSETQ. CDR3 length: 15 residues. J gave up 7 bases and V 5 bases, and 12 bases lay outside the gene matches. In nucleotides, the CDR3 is TGCGCCAGCAGGCGGGCCGGGACAGGGTTGGGTGAAGCTTTCTTT. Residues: CASRRAGTGLGEAFF.

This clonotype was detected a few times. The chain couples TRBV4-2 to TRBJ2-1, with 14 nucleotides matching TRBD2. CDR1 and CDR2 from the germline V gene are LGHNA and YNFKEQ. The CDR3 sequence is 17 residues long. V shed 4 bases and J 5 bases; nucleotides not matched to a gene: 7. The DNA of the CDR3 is TGTGCCAGCAGCCCAGGGACTAGCGGGAGAAAAGACAATGAGCAGTTCTTC. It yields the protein CASSPGTSGRKDNEQFF.

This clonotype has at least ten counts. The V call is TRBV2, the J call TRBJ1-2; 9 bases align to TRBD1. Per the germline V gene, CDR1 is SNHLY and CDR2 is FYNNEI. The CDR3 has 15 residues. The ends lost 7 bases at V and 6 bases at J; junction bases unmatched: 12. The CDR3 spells CASKGQGTRPNGYTF. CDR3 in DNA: TGTGCCAGCAAGGGACAGGGTACCCGACCTAATGGCTACACCTTC.

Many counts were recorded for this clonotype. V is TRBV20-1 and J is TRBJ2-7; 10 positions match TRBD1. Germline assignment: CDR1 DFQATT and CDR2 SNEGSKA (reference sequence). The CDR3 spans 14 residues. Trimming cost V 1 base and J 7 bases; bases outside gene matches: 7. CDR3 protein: CSARGGQGRWEQYF. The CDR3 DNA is TGCAGTGCTAGAGGGGGACAGGGGAGGTGGGAGCAGTACTTC.

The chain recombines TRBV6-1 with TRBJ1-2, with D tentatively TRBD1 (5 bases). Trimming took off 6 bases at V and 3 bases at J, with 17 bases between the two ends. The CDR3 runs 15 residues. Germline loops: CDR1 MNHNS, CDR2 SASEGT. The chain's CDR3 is CASRLGPPADYGYTF. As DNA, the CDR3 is TGTGCCAGCAGGCTGGGACCCCCCGCAGACTATGGCTACACCTTC.

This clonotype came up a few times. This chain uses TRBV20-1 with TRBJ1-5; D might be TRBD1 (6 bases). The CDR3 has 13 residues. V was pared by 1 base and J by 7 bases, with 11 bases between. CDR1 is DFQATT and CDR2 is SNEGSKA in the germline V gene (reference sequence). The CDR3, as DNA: TGCAGTGCTAGAGGACAGGACGGGCAGCCCCAGCATTTT. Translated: CSARGQDGQPQHF.

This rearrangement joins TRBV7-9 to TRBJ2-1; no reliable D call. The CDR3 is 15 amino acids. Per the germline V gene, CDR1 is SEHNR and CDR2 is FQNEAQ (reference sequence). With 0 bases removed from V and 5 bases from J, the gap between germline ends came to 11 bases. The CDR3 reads CASSLARLRDNEQFF. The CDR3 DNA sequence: TGTGCCAGCAGCTTAGCCAGACTTAGAGACAATGAGCAGTTCTTC.

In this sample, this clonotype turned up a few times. The CDR3 here is CASSQEWREVPYEQYF. The CDR3 coding sequence is TGTGCCAGCAGCCAAGAGTGGCGGGAGGTCCCCTACGAGCAGTACTTC. V usage is TRBV14 and J usage is TRBJ2-7; 8 nucleotides line up with TRBD2. Germline V CDR1 and CDR2: SGHDN, FVKESK. Trimming removed 0 bases from V and 2 bases from J; junction bases left unmatched: 6. This CDR3 contains 16 residues.

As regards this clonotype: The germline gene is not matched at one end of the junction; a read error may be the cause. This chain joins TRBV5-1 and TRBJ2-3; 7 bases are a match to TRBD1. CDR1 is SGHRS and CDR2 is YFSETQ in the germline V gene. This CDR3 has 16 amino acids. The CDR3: CASSQEGGPRTDTQYF. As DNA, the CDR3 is TGTGCCAGCAGCCAAGAAGGGGGCCCCCGCACAGATACGCAGTATTTT.

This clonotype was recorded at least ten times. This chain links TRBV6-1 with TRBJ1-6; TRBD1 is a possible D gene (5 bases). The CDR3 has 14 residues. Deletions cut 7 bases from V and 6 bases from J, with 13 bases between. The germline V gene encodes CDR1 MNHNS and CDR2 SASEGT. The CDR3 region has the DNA TGTGCCAGCATGACGGGACGGACTAATTCACCCCTCCACTTT. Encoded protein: CASMTGRTNSPLHF.

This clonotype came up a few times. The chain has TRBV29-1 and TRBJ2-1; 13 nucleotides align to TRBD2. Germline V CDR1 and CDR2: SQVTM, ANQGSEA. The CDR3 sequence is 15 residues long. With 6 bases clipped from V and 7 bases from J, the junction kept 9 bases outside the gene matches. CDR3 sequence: CSVSRLAGGMNEQFF. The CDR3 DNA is TGCAGCGTGTCCAGACTAGCGGGAGGAATGAATGAGCAGTTCTTC.

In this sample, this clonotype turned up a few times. For the CDR3, the DNA is TGTGCCACCAGTGATACGAACAGGGGCCCCTATGGCTACACCTTC. It translates to CATSDTNRGPYGYTF. V gene TRBV24-1 combines with J gene TRBJ1-2; 7 bases map to TRBD1. The length of the CDR3 is 15 residues. Trimming removed 3 bases from V and 4 bases from J; junction bases left unmatched: 7. Germline values: CDR1 KGHDR, CDR2 SFDVKD.

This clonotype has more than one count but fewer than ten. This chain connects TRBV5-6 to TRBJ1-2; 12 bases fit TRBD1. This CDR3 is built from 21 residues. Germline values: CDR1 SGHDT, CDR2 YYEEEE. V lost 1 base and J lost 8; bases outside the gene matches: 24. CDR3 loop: CASSLLYSRVATGQGARGYTF. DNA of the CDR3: TGTGCCAGCAGCTTGCTCTACAGCCGAGTGGCGACGGGACAGGGGGCGCGCGGCTACACCTTC.

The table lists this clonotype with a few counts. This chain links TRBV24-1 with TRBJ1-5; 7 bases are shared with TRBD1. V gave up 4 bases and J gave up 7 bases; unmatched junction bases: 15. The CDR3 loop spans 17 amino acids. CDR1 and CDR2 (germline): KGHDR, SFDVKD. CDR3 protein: CATSDSDRSGIRQPQHF. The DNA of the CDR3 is TGTGCCACCAGTGACTCGGACAGGTCTGGAATTAGGCAGCCCCAGCATTTT.

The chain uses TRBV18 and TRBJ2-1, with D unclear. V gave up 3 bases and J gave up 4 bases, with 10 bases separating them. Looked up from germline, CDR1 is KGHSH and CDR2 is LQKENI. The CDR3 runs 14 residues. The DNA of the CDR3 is TGTGCCAGCTCACCGGGGTGGGTGTACAATGAGCAGTTCTTC. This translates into CASSPGWVYNEQFF.

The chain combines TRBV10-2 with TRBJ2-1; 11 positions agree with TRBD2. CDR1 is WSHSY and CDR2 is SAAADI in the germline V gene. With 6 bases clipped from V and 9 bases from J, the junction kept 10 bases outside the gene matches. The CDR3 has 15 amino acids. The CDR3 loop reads CASRDLAGGPGEQFF. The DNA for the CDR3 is TGCGCCAGCAGGGACTTAGCGGGAGGGCCCGGTGAGCAGTTCTTC.

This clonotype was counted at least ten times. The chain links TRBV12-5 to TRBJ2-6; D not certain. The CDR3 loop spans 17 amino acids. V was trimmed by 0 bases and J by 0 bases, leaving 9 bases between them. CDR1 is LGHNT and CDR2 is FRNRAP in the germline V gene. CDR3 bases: TGTGCTAGTGGTTTGGTAATCTCGTCCTCTGGGGCCAACGTCCTGACTTTC. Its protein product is CASGLVISSSGANVLTF. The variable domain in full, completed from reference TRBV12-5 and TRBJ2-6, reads DARVTQTPRHKVTEMGQEVTMRCQPILGHNTVFWYRQTMMQGLELLAYFRNRAPLDDSGMPKDRFSAEMPDATLATLKIQPSEPRDSAVYFCASGLVISSSGANVLTFGAGSRLTVL.

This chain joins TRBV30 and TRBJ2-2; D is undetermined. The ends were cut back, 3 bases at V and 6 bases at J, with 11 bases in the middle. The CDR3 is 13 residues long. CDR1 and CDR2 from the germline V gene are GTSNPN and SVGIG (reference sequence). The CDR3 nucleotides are TGTGCCTGGAGCCTACGGGTGGCCGGGGAGCTGTTTTTT. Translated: CAWSLRVAGELFF.